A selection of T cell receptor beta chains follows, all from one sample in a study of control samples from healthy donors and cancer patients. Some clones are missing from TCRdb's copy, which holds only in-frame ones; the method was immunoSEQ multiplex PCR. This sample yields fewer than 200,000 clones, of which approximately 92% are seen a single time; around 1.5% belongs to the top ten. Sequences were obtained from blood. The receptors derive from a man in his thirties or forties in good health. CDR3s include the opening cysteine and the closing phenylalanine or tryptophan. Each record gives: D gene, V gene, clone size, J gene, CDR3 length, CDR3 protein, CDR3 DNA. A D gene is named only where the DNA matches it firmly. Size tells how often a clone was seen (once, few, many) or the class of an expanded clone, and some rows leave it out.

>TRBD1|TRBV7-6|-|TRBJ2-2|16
CASSLGWTGATGELFF
TGTGCCAGCAGCTTAGGGTGGACAGGGGCCACCGGGGAGCTGTTTTTT
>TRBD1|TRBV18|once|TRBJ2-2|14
CASSSRQGTGELFF
TGTGCCAGCTCCAGCCGACAGGGGACCGGGGAGCTGTTTTTT
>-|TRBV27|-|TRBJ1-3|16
CASSAGGAFSGNTIYF
TGTGCCAGCAGTGCAGGCGGGGCCTTCTCTGGAAACACCATATATTTT
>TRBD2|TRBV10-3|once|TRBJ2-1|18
CAISESPLTSGGYNEQFF
TGTGCCATCAGTGAGTCTCCCCTGACTAGCGGGGGTTACAATGAGCAGTTCTTC
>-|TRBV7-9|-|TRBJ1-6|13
CASNRGANSPLHF
TGTGCCAGCAATAGGGGCGCGAATTCACCCCTCCACTTT
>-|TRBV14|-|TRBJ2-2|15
CASSREVGNTGELFF
TGTGCCAGCAGCCGAGAAGTGGGGAACACCGGGGAGCTGTTTTTT
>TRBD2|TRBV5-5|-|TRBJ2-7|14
CASSGLAGTYEQYF
TGTGCCAGCAGCGGACTAGCGGGCACCTACGAGCAGTACTTC
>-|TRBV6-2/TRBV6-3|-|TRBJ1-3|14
CASSRGPRGNTIYF
TGTGCCAGCAGCCGTGGACCTAGAGGAAACACCATATATTTT
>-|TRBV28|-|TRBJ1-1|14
CASSLSQPNTEAFF
TGTGCCAGCAGTTTAAGCCAGCCGAACACTGAAGCTTTCTTT
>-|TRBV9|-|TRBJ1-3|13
CASSPEGSNTIYF
TGTGCCAGCAGCCCGGAGGGATCAAACACCATATATTTT
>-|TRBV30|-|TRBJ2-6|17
CAWSPRSYRLGANVLTF
TGTGCCTGGAGTCCCCGCTCTTATAGGTTAGGGGCCAACGTCCTGACTTTC
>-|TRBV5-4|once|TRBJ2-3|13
CASSLKPTDTQYF
TGTGCCAGCAGCTTGAAGCCCACAGATACGCAGTATTTT
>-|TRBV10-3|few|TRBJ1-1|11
CAIKRDTEAFF
TGTGCCATAAAGAGGGACACTGAAGCTTTCTTT
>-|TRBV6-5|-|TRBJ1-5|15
CASSYVRDPHQPQHF
TGTGCCAGCAGTTACGTCCGGGACCCCCATCAGCCCCAGCATTTT
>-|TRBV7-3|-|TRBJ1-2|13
CASSPGANYGYTF
TGTGCCAGCAGCCCGGGGGCTAACTATGGCTACACCTTC
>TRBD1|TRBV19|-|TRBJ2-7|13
CASSRQGPYEQYF
TGTGCCAGTAGTAGACAGGGACCCTACGAGCAGTACTTC
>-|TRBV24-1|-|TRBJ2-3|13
CATMGLRGDTQYF
TGTGCCACCATGGGCCTCCGTGGGGATACGCAGTATTTT
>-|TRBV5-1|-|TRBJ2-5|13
CASSLAGLETQYF
TGCGCCAGCAGCTTGGCCGGGTTGGAGACCCAGTACTTC
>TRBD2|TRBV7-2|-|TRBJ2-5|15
CASRPAGLRGETQYF
TGTGCCAGCAGACCCGCGGGACTAAGGGGAGAGACCCAGTACTTC
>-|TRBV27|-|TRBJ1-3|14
CASSLAHSGNTIYF
TGTGCCAGCAGTTTAGCCCACTCTGGAAACACCATATATTTT
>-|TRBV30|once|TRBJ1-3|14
CAWSAKASGNTIYF
TGTGCCTGGAGTGCTAAAGCCTCTGGAAACACCATATATTTT
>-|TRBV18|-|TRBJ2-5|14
CASSTDGSRETQYF
TGTGCCAGCTCAACCGACGGGTCAAGAGAGACCCAGTACTTC
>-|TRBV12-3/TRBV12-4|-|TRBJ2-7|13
CASSFRRTEQQYF
TGTGCCAGCAGTTTTCGAAGGACAGAACAGCAGTACTTC
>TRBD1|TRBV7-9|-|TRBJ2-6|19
CASSLGVGTQGGGANVLTF
TGTGCCAGCAGCTTAGGGGTAGGGACACAGGGGGGAGGGGCCAACGTCCTGACTTTC
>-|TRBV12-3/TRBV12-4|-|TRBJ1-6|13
CASTRGPHSPLHF
TGTGCCAGCACCCGCGGGCCCCATTCACCCCTCCACTTT
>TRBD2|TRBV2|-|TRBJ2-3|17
CASSELLAAPSTDTQYF
TGTGCCAGCAGTGAATTACTAGCGGCCCCTAGCACAGATACGCAGTATTTT
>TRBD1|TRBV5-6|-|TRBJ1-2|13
CASSWDRGGGYTF
TGTGCCAGCAGCTGGGACAGGGGGGGAGGCTACACCTTC
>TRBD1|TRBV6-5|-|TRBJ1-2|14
CASNTGTADYGYTF
TGTGCCAGTAATACCGGGACAGCGGACTATGGCTACACCTTC
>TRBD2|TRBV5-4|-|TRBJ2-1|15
CASSLVLAGINEQFF
TGTGCCAGCAGCTTGGTCCTAGCGGGTATAAATGAGCAGTTCTTC
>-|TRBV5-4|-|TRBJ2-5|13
CASSLPGIETQYF
TGTGCCAGCAGCTTGCCAGGGATAGAGACCCAGTACTTC
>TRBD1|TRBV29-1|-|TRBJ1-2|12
CSVPTGPYGYTF
TGCAGCGTCCCGACAGGGCCCTATGGCTACACCTTC
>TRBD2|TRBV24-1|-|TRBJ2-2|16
CATSDPTGGNTGELFF
TGTGCCACCAGTGACCCGACGGGGGGGAACACCGGGGAGCTGTTTTTT
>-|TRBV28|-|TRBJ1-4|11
CASSGREKLFF
TGTGCCAGCAGCGGTAGAGAGAAACTGTTTTTT
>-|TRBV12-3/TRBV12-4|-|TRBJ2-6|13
CASSFEGTNVLTF
TGTGCCAGCAGTTTTGAAGGGACCAACGTCCTGACTTTC
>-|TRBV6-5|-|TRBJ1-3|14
CASTRATSGNTIYF
TGTGCCAGTACCCGGGCGACGTCTGGAAACACCATATATTTT
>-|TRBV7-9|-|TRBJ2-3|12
CAGRRSTDTQYF
TGTGCCGGCCGGCGAAGCACAGATACGCAGTATTTT
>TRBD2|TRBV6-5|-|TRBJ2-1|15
CASSYRFSGGNEQFF
TGTGCCAGCAGTTATAGGTTTAGCGGGGGGAATGAGCAGTTCTTC
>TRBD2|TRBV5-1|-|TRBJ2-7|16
CASTETSGIPPGEQYF
TGCGCCAGCACCGAGACTAGCGGGATACCTCCTGGCGAGCAGTACTTC
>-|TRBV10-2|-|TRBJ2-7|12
CASSEKRYEQYF
TGCGCCAGCAGTGAAAAGAGGTACGAGCAGTACTTC
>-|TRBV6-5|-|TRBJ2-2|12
CASTRGTGELFF
TGTGCCAGCACTCGGGGGACCGGGGAGCTGTTTTTT
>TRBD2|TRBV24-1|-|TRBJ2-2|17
CATSDFFSGEFTGELFF
TGTGCCACCAGTGATTTCTTTAGCGGGGAGTTCACCGGGGAGCTGTTTTTT
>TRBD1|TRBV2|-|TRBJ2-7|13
CASSYRGTYEQYF
TGTGCCAGTTCCTACAGGGGCACCTACGAGCAGTACTTC
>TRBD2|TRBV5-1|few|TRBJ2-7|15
CASSFRSAGGLEQYF
TGCGCCAGCAGCTTCCGATCGGCGGGAGGGCTCGAGCAGTACTTC
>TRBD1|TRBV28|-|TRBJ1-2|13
CASRGGQGLGYTF
TGTGCCAGCAGGGGGGGACAGGGGCTGGGCTACACCTTC
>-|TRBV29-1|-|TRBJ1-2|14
CSVGSSWSAGGHTF
TGCAGCGTTGGGTCTAGCTGGAGCGCGGGTGGCCACACCTTC
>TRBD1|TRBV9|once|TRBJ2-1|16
CASSVGGGRNYNEQFF
TGTGCCAGCAGCGTAGGAGGGGGCCGGAACTACAATGAGCAGTTCTTC
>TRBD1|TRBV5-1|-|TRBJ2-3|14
CASSFGTVTDTQYF
TGCGCCAGCAGCTTTGGGACAGTCACAGATACGCAGTATTTT
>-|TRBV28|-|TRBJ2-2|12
CASREGIGELFF
TGTGCCAGCAGGGAGGGGATCGGGGAGCTGTTTTTT
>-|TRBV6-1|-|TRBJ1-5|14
CASSERRSNQPQHF
TGTGCCAGCAGTGAGCGGCGGAGCAATCAGCCCCAGCATTTT
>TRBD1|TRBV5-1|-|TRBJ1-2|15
CASSSPGQGASGYTF
TGCGCCAGCAGCTCACCGGGACAGGGAGCAAGTGGCTACACCTTC
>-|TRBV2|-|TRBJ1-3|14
CASKLGSPLKGIYF
TGTGCCAGCAAGCTGGGCTCCCCACTGAAAGGGATATATTTT
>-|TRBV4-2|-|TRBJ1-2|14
CASSQARTVYGYTF
TGTGCCAGCAGCCAAGCCAGGACAGTCTATGGCTACACCTTC
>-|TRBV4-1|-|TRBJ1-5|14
CASSQEDTNQPQHF
TGCGCCAGCAGCCAAGAGGACACCAATCAGCCCCAGCATTTT